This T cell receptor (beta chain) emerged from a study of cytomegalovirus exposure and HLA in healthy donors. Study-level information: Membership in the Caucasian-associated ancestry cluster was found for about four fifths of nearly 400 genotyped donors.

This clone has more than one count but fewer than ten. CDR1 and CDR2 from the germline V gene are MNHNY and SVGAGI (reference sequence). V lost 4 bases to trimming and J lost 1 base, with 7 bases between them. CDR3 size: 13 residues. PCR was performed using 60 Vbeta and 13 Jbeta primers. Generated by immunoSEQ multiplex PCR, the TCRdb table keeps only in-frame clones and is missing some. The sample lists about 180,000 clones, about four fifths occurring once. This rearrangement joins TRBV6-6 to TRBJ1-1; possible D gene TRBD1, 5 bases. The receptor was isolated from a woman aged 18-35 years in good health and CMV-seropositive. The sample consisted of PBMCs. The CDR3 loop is CASSSGQNTEAFF. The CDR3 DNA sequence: TGTGCCAGCAGTTCAGGACAGAACACTGAAGCTTTCTTT.